The T cell receptor beta chain under discussion was sequenced for a study of molecular identifiers for immune sequencing clone quantification. A single record per CDR3 protein comes from TCRdb applying MiXCR to the PCR reads. Of about 8,300 distinct CDR3 sequences detected, about 30% appear once; the ten largest clones hold approximately 5.3%. V lost 4 bases to trimming and J lost 3 bases; unmatched junction nucleotides: 2. The germline CDR1 and CDR2 sequences are MNHEY and SMNVEV (reference sequence). This CDR3 has 13 residues. The CD8+CD4-CCR7+CD45RA+ phenotype defined the sorted naive CD8 T cells.

Sequences were obtained from naive CD8+ T cells from blood, with Jurkat cell RNA spiked in. Subset here: FACS-sorted CD8+CD4-CCR7+CD45RA+ naive T cells. The TCR comes from a human donor in good health. Some libraries in this study had Jurkat cell RNA spiked in. This chain uses TRBV27 with TRBJ2-7, with 8 bases fitting TRBD2. CDR3 in amino acids: CASSYRGGYEQYF. CDR3 coding DNA: TGTGCCAGCAGTTACCGGGGGGGCTACGAGCAGTACTTC.